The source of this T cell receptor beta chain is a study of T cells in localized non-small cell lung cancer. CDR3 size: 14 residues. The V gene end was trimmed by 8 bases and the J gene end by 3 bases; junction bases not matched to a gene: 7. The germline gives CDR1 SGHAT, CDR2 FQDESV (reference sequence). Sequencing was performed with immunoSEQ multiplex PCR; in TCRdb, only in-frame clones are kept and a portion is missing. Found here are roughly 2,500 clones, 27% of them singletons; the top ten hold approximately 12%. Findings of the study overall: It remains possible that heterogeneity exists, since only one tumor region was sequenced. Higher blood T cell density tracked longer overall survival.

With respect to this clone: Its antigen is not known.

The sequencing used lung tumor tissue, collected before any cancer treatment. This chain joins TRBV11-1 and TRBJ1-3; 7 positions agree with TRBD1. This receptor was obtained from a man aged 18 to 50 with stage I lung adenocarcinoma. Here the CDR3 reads CASSAGTDGNTIYF. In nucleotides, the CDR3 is TGTGCCAGCTCAGCCGGGACAGATGGAAACACCATATATTTT.